This T cell receptor (beta chain) was documented in a study of cytomegalovirus exposure and HLA in healthy donors. CDR3 length: 15 amino acids. Germline V gene sequence: CDR1 MNHEY, CDR2 SMNVEV (reference sequence). Trimming stripped 1 base from V and 1 base from J, with 10 bases between. Generated by immunoSEQ multiplex PCR, the TCRdb table keeps only in-frame clones and is missing some. The table lists around 250,000 clones, 90% of them singletons. The sample taken for sequencing was PBMCs. The sequence derives from a young woman in good health and CMV-seronegative. The chain combines TRBV27 with TRBJ1-1; D perhaps matches TRBD1 (6 bases). In nucleotides, the CDR3 is TGTGCCAGCAGTTTATGGATAGGGGGGAACACTGAAGCTTTCTTT. Translated, it gives CASSLWIGGNTEAFF.